This T cell receptor (beta chain) was captured in a study of shared T cell receptors in the human thymus. V lost 2 bases and J lost 2; bases outside the gene matches: 10. Germline CDR1 is PRHDT and CDR2 is FYEKMQ (reference sequence). This CDR3 comprises 17 residues. The protocol was immunoSEQ multiplex PCR, while the TCRdb copy is restricted to in-frame clones and leaves out a portion. The sample carries fewer than 700,000 clones, more than 75% recorded once. This sample also belongs to another study, concerning human thymus T cells. That work contributes: Samples came from healthy Finnish infants during open corrective cardiac surgery. Resections removed during corrective heart surgery provided the thymus tissue used. Reports from related research described highly overlapping thymic repertoires among unrelated individuals.

The clonotype originates from a boy under three years old with a congenital heart defect. Sequencing was carried out using thymocytes. The chain recombines TRBV13 with TRBJ1-2; TRBD1 agrees at 8 bases. The CDR3 here is CASSLNTGAGGNYGYTF. In DNA, the CDR3 is TGTGCCAGCAGCTTAAATACGGGGGCAGGGGGCAACTATGGCTACACCTTC.